The 26 T cell receptor beta chains below all came from one sample that was sequenced in a study of Tregs in tolerant kidney transplant recipients (dated by TCRdb to between 2018 and 2021). Libraries were constructed by the immunoSEQ multiplex PCR assay. TCRdb holds this immuneACCESS table with in-frame rearrangements only. Some clones are missing; in checked studies, unresolved V genes explain under half, and the rest has no known cause. The data table for this sample lists 15,000 or so clones. Jointly, the top ten make up around 4% of the sample. Related donors were used in the transplants with nonmyeloablative bone marrow transplantation, and mixed chimerism was transient in the human trials. Source: CD4+ T cells from blood (PBMCs), taken 12 months after the transplant. Receptor source: a human patient who received a combined kidney and bone marrow transplant. After a transplant, some T cells may have been passed on by the graft donor.

About this clone: The read terminates 3 residues before the CDR3 end, so the remaining end is supplied by the germline J gene. This chain links TRBV7-9 with TRBJ1-1; tentatively, D is TRBD1 (5 bases). The CDR3 runs to 15 residues. From germline, CDR1 is SEHNR and CDR2 FQNEAQ (reference sequence). Trimming took 1 base from V and 1 from J, leaving 10 bases between them. CDR3 region: CASSLEGRENTEAFF. CDR3 DNA, as far as it was read: TGTGCCAGCAGCTTAGAAGGCAGGGAGAACACTGAA.

With regard to this clone: The read ends 3 residues early relative to the CDR3; the germline J gene fills the gap. V and J are TRBV5-4 and TRBJ2-7; 10 nucleotides line up with TRBD2. The V gene end was trimmed by 0 bases and the J gene end by 6 bases; junction bases not matched to a gene: 9. CDR3 size: 16 residues. From germline, CDR1 is SGHNT and CDR2 YYREEE (reference sequence). The CDR3 protein is CASSLAPSGSMVEQYF. CDR3 bases read: TGTGCCAGCAGCTTGGCGCCTAGCGGGAGTATGGTCGAG.

Regarding this clone: The read terminates 3 residues ahead of where the CDR3 ends, so the germline J gene completes it. V and J are TRBV18 and TRBJ1-5, with 11 nucleotides matching TRBD1. This CDR3 contains 16 residues. The germline V gene has CDR1 KGHSH and CDR2 LQKENI. V lost 3 bases to trimming and J lost 2 bases; unmatched junction nucleotides: 3. The CDR3 loop is CASSPPGQGGNQPQHF. The part of the CDR3 DNA that was read is TGTGCCAGCTCACCGCCGGGACAGGGGGGCAATCAGCCC. Drawing the rest from reference TRBV18 and TRBJ1-5, the complete variable domain is NAGVMQNPRHLVRRRGQEARLRCSPMKGHSHVYWYRQLPEEGLKFMVYLQKENIIDESGMPKERFSAEFPKEGPSILRIQQVVRGDSAAYFCASSPPGQGGNQPQHFGDGTRLSIL.

About this clone: Read sequence stops 3 residues before the CDR3 end, and the germline J gene provides the missing end. This sequence joins TRBV12-5 and TRBJ2-1, with 15 bases lining up with TRBD2. CDR3 length equals 17 residues. V gave up 2 bases and J gave up 7 bases; unmatched junction bases: 6. The V gene's germline CDR1 is LGHNT and CDR2 FRNRAP. The sequenced CDR3 bases are TGTGCTAGTGGTTTGACCGGACTAGCGGGAGGGCGTAATGAG. This gives the protein CASGLTGLAGGRNE. The complete CDR3 sequence is CASGLTGLAGGRNEQFF.

About this clone itself: The CDR3 end is not reached by the read, which stops 3 residues before it; the germline J gene fills it in. This chain joins TRBV6-7 and TRBJ1-6, with TRBD1 matching 11 bases. TRBV6-7 is reported as an ORF; its role is uncertain. This CDR3 has 14 amino acids. J gave up 8 bases and V 5 bases, and 2 bases lay outside the gene matches. The CDR3 region is CASSGDRGDSPLHF. The CDR3 DNA, read in part, is TGTGCCAGCAGTGGGGACAGGGGGGATTCACCC.

Turning to this clone: The CDR3 is cut off 3 residues early in the read; its end comes from the germline J gene. This sequence joins TRBV19 and TRBJ1-5, with 9 bases identical to TRBD1. The germline V gene has CDR1 LNHDA and CDR2 SQIVND (reference sequence). CDR3 length: 15 residues. The trim removed 9 bases at V and 6 bases at J, leaving 12 bases unmatched. The sequenced part of the CDR3 DNA is TGTGCCAGCAGAGGCTACAGGGGGCAAGGTCAGCCC. Translated: CASRGYRGQGQP. The entire CDR3 protein is CASRGYRGQGQPQHF.

The CDR3 region is CASSLGAGTQYF. Incomplete CDR3 DNA: TGTGCCAGCAGCTTAGGAGCGGGCACG. V and J are TRBV7-2 and TRBJ2-3; tentative D call: TRBD2 (6 bases). With the read ending 3 residues before the CDR3 end, the germline J gene is used to fill in that end. The CDR3 runs 12 residues. Germline CDR1 reads SGHTA; CDR2 reads FQGNSA.

This clone registers medium-sized (0.01 to 0.1%) by frequency. The read falls 3 residues short of the CDR3 end, and the missing part is taken from the germline J gene. The chain is built from TRBV5-1 and TRBJ2-3; 7 bases map to TRBD1. There are 14 residues in the CDR3. J lost 2 bases, V lost 3 bases, and 3 bases had no gene match. The germline CDR1 and CDR2 sequences are SGHRS and YFSETQ. CDR3 region: CASSYRGPTDTQYF. The sequenced CDR3 bases are TGCGCCAGCAGCTACAGGGGTCCCACAGATACG.

Concerning this clone: The read ends 3 residues before the CDR3 terminus; that terminus is restored from the germline J gene. The rearrangement links TRBV7-9 to TRBJ2-3, with D perhaps matching TRBD2 (6 bases). Trimming took 3 bases from V and 2 from J, leaving 9 bases between them. The CDR3 is 14 residues long. Germline V CDR1 and CDR2: SEHNR, FQNEAQ (reference sequence). CDR3 in amino acids: CASSLGLSTDTQYF. The covered CDR3 bases are TGTGCCAGCAGCTTGGGACTCTCCACAGATACG.

The CDR3: CSARAAGGVETQYF. The CDR3 bases that were read are TGCAGTGCTAGAGCAGCAGGGGGAGTGGAGACC. This chain links TRBV20-1 with TRBJ2-5, with 7 bases lining up with TRBD1. The read ends 3 residues before the CDR3 terminus; that terminus is restored from the germline J gene. The CDR3 is made up of 14 amino acids. Germline V CDR1 and CDR2: DFQATT, SNEGSKA (reference sequence). The V segment lost 1 base and the J segment 5 bases; nucleotides outside the gene matches: 7.

Note on this clone: The read terminates 3 residues before the CDR3 end, so the remaining end is supplied by the germline J gene. This chain connects TRBV7-6 to TRBJ1-6, with D maybe TRBD1 (6 bases). Germline V gene data show CDR1 as SGHVS and CDR2 as FNYEAQ. CDR3 length: 15 residues. Trimming stripped 5 bases from V and 7 bases from J, with 15 bases between. The sequenced part of the CDR3 DNA is TGTGCCAGCAGCCTAACGGGACACTCGAATTCACCC. It codes for CASSLTGHSNSP. In full, the CDR3 is CASSLTGHSNSPLHF.

Of note for this clone: The sequence runs out 3 residues before the end of the CDR3; the remainder is reconstructed from the germline J gene. The V gene is TRBV20-1, the J gene TRBJ2-3, with a possible D match to TRBD1 (6 bases). CDR3 length: 14 residues. In germline, CDR1 is DFQATT, CDR2 SNEGSKA (reference sequence). Trimming took off 5 bases at V and 6 bases at J, with 18 bases between the two ends. The CDR3 bases that were read are TGCAGTGCTGACCCCGGAGCCCAGGGGGATACG. Translating gives CSADPGAQGDT. In full, the CDR3 reads CSADPGAQGDTQYF.

CDR3 bases read: TGTGCCAGCAGTGACAACCGGGACAGGGCTCTCTTGCATTATGGC. Its protein is CASSDNRDRALLHYG. The complete CDR3 sequence is CASSDNRDRALLHYGYTF. The chain has TRBV6-4 and TRBJ1-2, with 9 bases lining up with TRBD1. The read gets to within 3 residues of the CDR3 end, and the germline J gene fills in the rest. V lost 2 bases, J lost 5 bases, and 15 bases stayed unmatched. Germline CDR1 and CDR2: MRHNA and SNTAGT. CDR3 length equals 18 residues.

The chain's CDR3 is CASSLVEGKLFF. The sequenced part of the CDR3 DNA is TGTGCCAGCAGCTTAGTCGAGGGAAAA. V and J are TRBV7-9 and TRBJ1-4; D is ambiguous. Sequencing ends 3 residues short of the CDR3 end; the germline J gene provides the rest. V shed 1 base and J shed 10 bases, with 7 bases lying between them. CDR1 and CDR2 from the germline V gene are SEHNR and FQNEAQ (reference sequence). The CDR3 spans 12 residues.

Details on this clone: The read terminates 3 residues ahead of where the CDR3 ends, so the germline J gene completes it. The chain is built from TRBV18 and TRBJ1-2; 7 bases match TRBD1. V shed 3 bases, J shed 7 bases, and the junction held 11 bases outside the gene matches. The CDR3 has 15 residues. Per germline, CDR1 KGHSH and CDR2 LQKENI. CDR3 amino acids: CASSPRQGIYGGYTF. The CDR3 DNA, read in part, is TGTGCCAGCTCACCGAGACAGGGTATCTATGGTGGC.

Note on this clone: The read stops 3 residues short of the end of the CDR3; the missing end is completed from the germline J gene. The chain has TRBV10-3 and TRBJ1-5, with D possibly being TRBD1 (6 bases). The CDR3 consists of 13 residues. The germline V gene has CDR1 ENHRY and CDR2 SYGVKD. The ends were cut back, 5 bases at V and 7 bases at J, with 12 bases in the middle. The sequenced part of the CDR3 DNA is TGTGCCATCAGTACAGGGTATTACCAGCCC. Its translation is CAISTGYYQP. The full CDR3 reads CAISTGYYQPQHF.

Of note for this clone: The observed sequence ends 3 residues before the CDR3 terminus, with the missing tail filled in from the germline J gene. The V and J genes are TRBV9 and TRBJ1-4; no definite D call. The germline gives CDR1 SGDLS, CDR2 YYNGEE. Between the trimmed V and J ends, which lost 3 bases and 7 bases, there was a span of 19 bases. The length of the CDR3 is 16 residues. CDR3 protein: CASSDQLAAKVEKLFF. CDR3 DNA, as far as it was read: TGTGCCAGCAGCGACCAACTCGCGGCAAAAGTTGAAAAA.

Comment on this clone: Read sequence stops 3 residues before the CDR3 end, and the germline J gene provides the missing end. The chain combines TRBV14 with TRBJ2-5, with 7 bases aligning to TRBD1. This CDR3 is built from 14 residues. Trimming took 4 bases from V and 2 from J; bases not matched to a gene: 4. The germline V gene has CDR1 SGHDN and CDR2 FVKESK. CDR3 DNA (partial): TGTGCCAGCAGCCCATGGACAGGACAAGAGACC. It codes for CASSPWTGQET. The CDR3 as a whole reads CASSPWTGQETQYF.

Comment on this clone: The read ends 3 residues shy of where the CDR3 ends; the end is completed using the germline J gene. The rearrangement uses TRBV10-3 and TRBJ2-1, with TRBD2 identical over 13 bases. The CDR3 consists of 14 residues. After removal of 4 bases from V and 8 bases from J, the junction contained 2 bases not matched to a gene. Germline V gene lookup returns CDR1 ENHRY and CDR2 SYGVKD. The CDR3: CAISAGLAGDEQFF. The CDR3 DNA, read in part, is TGTGCCATCAGTGCAGGACTAGCGGGGGATGAG.

On this clone: The CDR3 is cut off 3 residues early in the read; its end comes from the germline J gene. This rearrangement joins TRBV7-2 to TRBJ1-5, with D perhaps matching TRBD1 (6 bases). Germline CDR1 and CDR2: SGHTA and FQGNSA. Deletions cut 3 bases from V and 7 bases from J, with 16 bases between. The CDR3 runs to 15 residues. The CDR3 protein is CASSFEGQSRQPQHF. CDR3 bases read: TGTGCCAGCAGCTTTGAAGGACAGTCGAGGCAGCCC.

Of note for this clone: The read gets to within 3 residues of the CDR3 end, and the germline J gene fills in the rest. The J gene is TRBJ2-3, the V gene TRBV5-1, with 10 bases identical to TRBD2. Unmatched junction bases numbered 9, after V lost 4 bases and J lost 1 base. Germline-derived CDR1 and CDR2 are SGHRS and YFSETQ. The CDR3 covers 17 residues. CDR3 DNA, as far as it was read: TGCGCCAGCAGCCTAGGACTAGCGGATTCGGGCACAGATACG. This gives the protein CASSLGLADSGTDT. The whole CDR3 sequence is CASSLGLADSGTDTQYF.

Details on this clone: The CDR3 end lies 3 residues beyond the end of the read and is filled in from the germline J gene. The chain couples TRBV30 to TRBJ1-4, with D possibly TRBD1 on 6 matching bases. The CDR3 sequence is 14 residues long. Germline CDR1 GTSNPN, CDR2 SVGIG (reference sequence). V dropped 3 bases and J dropped 7 bases, with 15 bases sitting between them. The part of the CDR3 DNA that was read is TGTGCCTGGAGCCCTGTACAGGGAAGTGAAAAA. This codes for CAWSPVQGSEK. The entire CDR3 protein reads CAWSPVQGSEKLFF.

Notes on this clone: The CDR3 end falls 3 residues outside the read, so it is completed with the germline J gene. The chain has TRBV19 and TRBJ2-5; 9 positions match TRBD2. The germline gives CDR1 LNHDA, CDR2 SQIVND (reference sequence). V shed 6 bases, J shed 1 base, and the junction held 3 bases outside the gene matches. This CDR3 contains 14 residues. CDR3 sequence reads: CASRLSGSQETQYF. The DNA read from the CDR3 is TGTGCCAGTAGGCTTAGCGGGAGCCAAGAGACC.

This clone ranks as medium-sized (0.01 to 0.1%) in terms of frequency. The read ends 3 residues before the CDR3 terminus; that terminus is restored from the germline J gene. The chain joins TRBV5-6 to TRBJ1-1, with no clear D. V was shortened by 1 base and J by 2 bases, with 9 bases between the two germline ends. This CDR3 has 14 amino acids. In germline, CDR1 is SGHDT, CDR2 YYEEEE. CDR3 DNA (partial): TGTGCCAGCAGCTTGATCGGGGAAAACACTGAA. Protein product: CASSLIGENTE. The CDR3, in full, reads CASSLIGENTEAFF.

About this clone itself: Coverage ceases 3 residues before the CDR3 finishes, and the germline J gene fills in the end. The chain is built from TRBV28 and TRBJ2-1; 7 bases fit TRBD1. This CDR3 is 15 amino acids long. Losses at the gene ends were 1 base for V and 1 base for J; bases not matched to a gene: 1. Germline V lookup: CDR1 MDHEN, CDR2 SYDVKM. The CDR3 reads CASSLSQGSYNEQFF. The DNA read from the CDR3 is TGTGCCAGCAGTTTATCACAGGGGTCCTACAATGAG.

Comments on this clone: From the germline J gene comes the end of the CDR3, since the read stops 3 residues before it. The chain has TRBV7-8 and TRBJ2-1; 13 positions agree with TRBD2. CDR1 and CDR2 from the germline V gene are SGHVS and FQNEAQ. This CDR3 region has 16 residues. V trimming: 3 bases; J trimming: 8 bases; junction bases outside the gene matches: 7. CDR3 DNA, as far as it was read: TGTGCCAGCAGCTTGGATGCACTAGCGGGAGGGTATGAG. Its translation is CASSLDALAGGYE. The entire CDR3 reads CASSLDALAGGYEQFF.